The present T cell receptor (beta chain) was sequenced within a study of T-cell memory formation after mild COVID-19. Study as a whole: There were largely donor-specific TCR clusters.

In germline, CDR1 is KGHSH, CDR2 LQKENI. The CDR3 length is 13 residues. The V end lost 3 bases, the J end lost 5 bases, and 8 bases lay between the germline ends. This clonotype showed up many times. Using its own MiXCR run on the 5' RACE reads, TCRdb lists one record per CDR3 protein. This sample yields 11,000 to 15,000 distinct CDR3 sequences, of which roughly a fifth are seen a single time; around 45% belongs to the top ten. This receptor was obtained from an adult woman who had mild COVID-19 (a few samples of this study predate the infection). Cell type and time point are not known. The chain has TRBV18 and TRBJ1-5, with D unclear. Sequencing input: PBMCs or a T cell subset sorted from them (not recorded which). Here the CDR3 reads CASSPNPDQPQHF. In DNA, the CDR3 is TGTGCCAGCTCACCGAACCCTGATCAGCCCCAGCATTTT. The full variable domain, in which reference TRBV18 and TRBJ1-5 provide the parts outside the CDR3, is NAGVMQNPRHLVRRRGQEARLRCSPMKGHSHVYWYRQLPEEGLKFMVYLQKENIIDESGMPKERFSAEFPKEGPSILRIQQVVRGDSAAYFCASSPNPDQPQHFGDGTRLSIL.